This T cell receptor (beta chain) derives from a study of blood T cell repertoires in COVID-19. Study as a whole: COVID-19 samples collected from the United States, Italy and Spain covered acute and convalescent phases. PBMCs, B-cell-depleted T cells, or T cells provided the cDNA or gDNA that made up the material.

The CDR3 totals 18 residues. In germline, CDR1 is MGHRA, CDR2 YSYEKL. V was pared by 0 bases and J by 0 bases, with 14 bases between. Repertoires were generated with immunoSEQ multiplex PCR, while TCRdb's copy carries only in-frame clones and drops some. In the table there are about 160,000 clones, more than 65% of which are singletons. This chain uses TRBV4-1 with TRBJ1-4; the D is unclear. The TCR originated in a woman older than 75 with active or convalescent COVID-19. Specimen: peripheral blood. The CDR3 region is CASSQDETRSATNEKLFF. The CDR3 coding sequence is TGCGCCAGCAGCCAAGACGAGACAAGGTCGGCAACTAATGAAAAACTGTTTTTT.